This T cell receptor beta chain was documented in a study of T cells in localized non-small cell lung cancer. Study-wide results and limits: Tumor trailed uninvolved adjacent lung in T cell clonality, which peaked there.

Trimming pared 6 bases from V and 6 bases from J, leaving 17 bases between. This CDR3 is 15 amino acids long. Germline lookup yields CDR1 MNHGY and CDR2 SAAAGT. This clone is labeled as medium-sized. The antigen is not known. Data came from immunoSEQ multiplex PCR; TCRdb stores just in-frame clones and leaves some out. The table lists approximately 2,000 clones, roughly a fifth of them singletons. The receptor was isolated from a woman between 35 and 70 years old with stage I lung adenocarcinoma. The chain is built from TRBV6-8 and TRBJ2-2, with TRBD1 as a possible D gene (6 bases). The sequences come from lung tumor tissue, collected before any cancer treatment. The CDR3 here is CASRQQATGSGELFF. Here the CDR3 DNA reads TGTGCCAGCAGACAGCAAGCCACAGGGTCCGGGGAGCTGTTTTTT.